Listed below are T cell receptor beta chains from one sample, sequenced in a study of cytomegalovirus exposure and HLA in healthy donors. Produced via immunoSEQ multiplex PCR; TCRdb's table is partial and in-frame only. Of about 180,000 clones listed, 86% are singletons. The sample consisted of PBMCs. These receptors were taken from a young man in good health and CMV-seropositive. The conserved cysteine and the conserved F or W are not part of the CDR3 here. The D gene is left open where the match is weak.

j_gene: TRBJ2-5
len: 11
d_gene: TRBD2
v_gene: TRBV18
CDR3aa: ASSPGRAETQY

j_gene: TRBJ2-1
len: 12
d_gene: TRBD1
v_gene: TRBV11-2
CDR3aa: ASSSRTGYNEQF

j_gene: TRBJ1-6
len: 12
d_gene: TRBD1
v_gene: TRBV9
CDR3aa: ASSVEGTASPLH

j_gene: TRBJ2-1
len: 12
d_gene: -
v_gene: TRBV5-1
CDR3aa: ASSLTSRGYEQF

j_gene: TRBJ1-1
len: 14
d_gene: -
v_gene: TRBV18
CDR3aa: ASSPSSGHTGTEAF

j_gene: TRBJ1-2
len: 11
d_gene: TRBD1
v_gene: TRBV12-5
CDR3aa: ASGYGTGVGYT

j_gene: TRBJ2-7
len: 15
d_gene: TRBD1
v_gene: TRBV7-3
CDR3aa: ASSLMSPGTGEDEQY

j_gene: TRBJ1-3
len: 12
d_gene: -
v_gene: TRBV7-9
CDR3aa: ASSLKGSGNTIY

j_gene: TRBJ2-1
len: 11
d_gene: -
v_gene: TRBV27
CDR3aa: ASSLLIGDEQF

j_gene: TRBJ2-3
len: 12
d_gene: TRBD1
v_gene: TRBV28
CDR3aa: ASSMTGGAYTQY

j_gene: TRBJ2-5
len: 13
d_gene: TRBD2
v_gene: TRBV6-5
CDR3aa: ASSYASGRGETQY

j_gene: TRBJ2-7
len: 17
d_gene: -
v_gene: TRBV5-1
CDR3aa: ASSLGPGTGPSGSYEQY

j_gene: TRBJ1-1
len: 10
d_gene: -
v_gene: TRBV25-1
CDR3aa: ASSTQWTEAF

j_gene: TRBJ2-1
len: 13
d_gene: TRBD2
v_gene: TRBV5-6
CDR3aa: ASLTRAGVYNEQF

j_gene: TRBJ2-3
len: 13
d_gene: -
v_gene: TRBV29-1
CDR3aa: SVDTQGRRTDTQY

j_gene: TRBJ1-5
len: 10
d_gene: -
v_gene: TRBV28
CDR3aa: ASSSRVQPQH

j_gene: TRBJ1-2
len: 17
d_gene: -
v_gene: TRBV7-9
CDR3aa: ASSPRTTGKGLARKSYT

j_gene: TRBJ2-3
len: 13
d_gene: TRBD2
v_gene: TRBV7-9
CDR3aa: ASSRMGGVTDTQY

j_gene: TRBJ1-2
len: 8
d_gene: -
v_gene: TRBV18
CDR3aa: ASSLNGYT

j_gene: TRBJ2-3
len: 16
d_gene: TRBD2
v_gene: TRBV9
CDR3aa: ASSVARASGGVADTQY